These 5 T cell receptor beta chains came from one sample sequenced in a study of blood T cell repertoires in COVID-19. Sequencing was performed with immunoSEQ multiplex PCR; in TCRdb, only in-frame clones are kept and a portion is missing. The repertoire consists of approximately 160,000 clones, with 80% occurring once and the leading ten covering approximately 6%. Sequences were obtained from PBMCs or T cells enriched from blood (not recorded which). These receptors were collected from a man in his forties who had recovered from COVID-19.

The rearrangement joins TRBV2 to TRBJ2-3; a weak D match, TRBD1 (6 bases). Germline V gene sequence: CDR1 SNHLY, CDR2 FYNNEI. This CDR3 comprises 16 residues. Deletions cut 3 bases from V and 3 bases from J, with 16 bases between. The CDR3 DNA reads as TGTGCCAGCAGTGAGGAAGTGGGGGCCGGGACAGATACGCAGTATTTT. This gives the protein CASSEEVGAGTDTQYF.

V gene TRBV10-1 combines with J gene TRBJ2-2, with unresolved D. The CDR3 spans 13 residues. Germline-derived CDR1 and CDR2 are WNHNN and SYGVQD (reference sequence). V dropped 5 bases and J dropped 8 bases, with 12 bases sitting between them. The CDR3 sequence is CASSQASPGELFF. CDR3 coding DNA: TGCGCCAGCAGTCAAGCTTCGCCTGGGGAGCTGTTTTTT.

This rearrangement joins TRBV5-4 to TRBJ2-5, with D possibly being TRBD2 (6 bases). The V gene lost 3 bases and the J gene lost 2 bases, with 11 bases spanning the gap. The CDR3 contains 14 residues. CDR1 SGHNT and CDR2 YYREEE come from the germline V gene (reference sequence). DNA of the CDR3: TGTGCCAGCAGCTGGGAGGACGGTCAAGAGACCCAGTACTTC. This translates into CASSWEDGQETQYF. Full variable domain (rest looked up from reference TRBV5-4 and TRBJ2-5): ETGVTQSPTHLIKTRGQQVTLRCSSQSGHNTVSWYQQALGQGPQFIFQYYREEENGRGNFPPRFSGLQFPNYSSELNVNALELDDSALYLCASSWEDGQETQYFGPGTRLLVL.

The chain is built from TRBV6-5 and TRBJ1-1; D not certain. The V gene's germline CDR1 is MNHEY and CDR2 SVGAGI. The CDR3 extends over 15 amino acids. The ends were cut back, 6 bases at V and 4 bases at J, with 18 bases in the middle. This CDR3 reads CASSRLMGRSTEAFF. CDR3 DNA sequence: TGTGCCAGCAGCCGCCTTATGGGTCGGAGCACTGAAGCTTTCTTT.

The chain employs TRBV10-3 and TRBJ2-7, with D maybe TRBD2 (6 bases). Germline V gene sequence: CDR1 ENHRY, CDR2 SYGVKD. This CDR3 comprises 14 residues. V was pared by 4 bases and J by 7 bases, with 17 bases between. The CDR3 nucleotides are TGTGCCATCAGTGTTAAAGGGACTGGGGGTGAGCAGTACTTC. Translation: CAISVKGTGGEQYF.